This TCR beta chain was found in a study of chronic HIV infection and antiretroviral therapy. TCRdb used MiXCR to reprocess the 5' RACE reads, holding one entry per CDR3 protein. The sample records about 38,000 distinct CDR3 sequences, roughly 8.8% being singletons. As for this clonotype: With a much larger clone just one base away, this may be a read error.

The germline V and J ends were trimmed by 3 bases and 9 bases, with 8 bases remaining between them. This CDR3 has 11 residues. Germline V gives CDR1 LGHDT, CDR2 YNNKEL (reference sequence). The sample was peripheral blood. V usage is TRBV3-1 and J usage is TRBJ1-1; no firm D call. The clonotype comes from an adult who had HIV and had not received antiretroviral therapy, or was an uninfected healthy control (not recorded which). CDR3 in amino acids: CASSQRSKAFF. CDR3 bases: TGTGCCAGCAGCCAGAGATCTAAAGCTTTCTTT.